Reported below is one TCR beta chain. The authors reverse transcribed all of the isolated RNA, so sequencing captured expressed TCRB transcripts. The data were produced by immunoSEQ multiplex PCR, yet TCRdb's version contains in-frame clones alone and is incomplete. The sample lists 200,000 to 300,000 clones; over 12% were seen once. The sample belongs to a study of beta chain features in type 1 diabetes. Turning to the study itself: Age and gender were similar between patients and healthy donors, as were cell yields.

Germline CDR1 and CDR2: LNHDA and SQIVND (reference sequence). This CDR3 has 16 residues. V was clipped by 5 bases and J by 9 bases, with 20 bases between them. The sequenced sample consisted of naive CD4+ T cells from blood. This TCR was recovered from a woman in her thirties or forties in good health. The V and J genes are TRBV19 and TRBJ1-6; maybe TRBD1 (5 bases). The CDR3 DNA reads TGTGCCAGTAGTGCCCGGACACCGTCTATGGGTTCACCCCTCCACTTT. Protein sequence: CASSARTPSMGSPLHF.